The sequence of this T cell receptor beta chain was determined in a study of vaccination and CD4 T cells after COVID-19 (dated by TCRdb to 2022 to 2024). In the study overall: The convalescent cohort comprised six males and four females, including two Hispanic individuals, seven Caucasians, two Asians and one multiracial person. An earlier paper using these donors assessed, at the TCR clonotype level, memory CD4+ T cell crossreactivity between SARS-CoV-2 and common cold coronavirus spike proteins. Culture stimuli were overlapping spike peptide pools from SARS-CoV-2 and from the common cold coronaviruses HCoV-NL63, HCoV-OC43 and HCoV-229E. Control cultures used a CEFX viral epitope pool as positive control, an HIV-1 Nef peptide pool as negative control, or no peptide. The spike-specific CD4+ TCR repertoire was compared before and after mRNA vaccination in over nine COVID-19 convalescent patients and a few infection-naive healthy vaccine recipients. Participants received two doses of either the Pfizer-BioNTech BNT162b2 vaccine (n=8) or the Moderna mRNA-1273 vaccine (n=2). Post-vaccine blood samples were taken a median of 72 days after the second vaccine dose, with a range of 14 to 241 days. Post-COVID blood samples from convalescent patients were collected a median of 101 days after diagnosis, with a range of roughly 30 to 170 days. Overall results and qualifications from the work: Among convalescent patients, a median about 86% of the SARS-CoV-2-reactive clones seen after vaccination appeared only after vaccination, which suggests priming specific to the vaccine. Although the median number of SARS-CoV-2-reactive clonotypes went up from roughly 20 after infection to 35 to 40 after vaccination, the increase was not significant. Of the vaccine-specific clones found in convalescent patients, nearly all (304 of 307) were mono-reactive for SARS-CoV-2 spike instead of being cross-reactive with common cold coronaviruses. Only a relatively small number of convalescent patients were included in the study, and early timepoints following natural infection were not analyzed.

Reading the label with the study, this specimen's treatment or condition is: 10-day PBMC culture with coronavirus spike peptide pools or control peptides (ViraFEST assay). CD4+ T cells from unexposed donors were collected before the COVID-19 pandemic (2011-2018). The ViraFEST assay was used in the study, in which antigen-specific T cells were expanded with peptide pools and expanded clonotypes were subsequently identified by TCR sequencing. Each well held about 2.2 million PBMCs cultured in IMDM containing roughly 5% human AB serum and approximately 9.8 IU/ml IL-2, with about 10 ug/ml peptide pools added. Half of the culture medium was replaced with fresh IL-2-containing medium on days 3 and 7. Once the cells had been in culture for around ten days, the EasySep CD4+ T cell isolation kit was used to isolate CD4+ T cells by negative selection. Unexposed donor CD4+ T cells were tested for reactivity to SARS-CoV-2 S and N and four common cold coronavirus spike pools, as cell number allowed. PBMCs were separated from whole blood using Ficoll-Paque Plus gradient centrifugation and then either used fresh or cryopreserved at -140C. Triplicate wells were generally used for each culture condition. The leukapheresis product used for the unexposed donors was purchased from a commercial source.

The library came from PCR. DNA from cultured CD4+ T cells underwent TCR sequencing with the Oncomine TCR Beta short-read assay at the Johns Hopkins FTIC core. The QIAamp micro DNA kit was used to extract genomic DNA from the cultured CD4+ T cells. Oncomine TCR Beta libraries made from cultured CD4+ T cells were pooled using unique dual indexes and sequenced on an Illumina iSeq 100. Concerning the study's data processing: Non-productive sequences were removed, and CDR3s not starting with C, not ending with F or W, or shorter than 7 amino acids were discarded. Antigen-specific clonotypes were identified with the MANAFEST web application by comparing peptide-stimulated wells with reference and other culture wells. For a clone to be called positive, the clone needed an FDR below 0.05, an odds ratio above 5, and a productive frequency above 0.1% in at least two of three replicate wells. A clonotype was classed as cross-reactive if the clonotype showed significant expansion both in SARS-CoV-2 spike wells and in at least one common cold coronavirus spike condition. CDR3 homology was assessed with Levenshtein distances (stringdist) and unrooted phylogenetic trees (ape) in R version 3.6.1. TCRdb reran the public reads through fastp at Q25 and MiXCR, keeping productive beta chains. Rows merge per CDR3 protein into single entries with the most common DNA and genes. The V and J calls, along with clone size, are taken from TCRdb and not from the paper's own processing. Within this sample are over 5,500 distinct CDR3 sequences, with around 48% of them counted one time only. Around 25% of the sample rests with the top ten.

This clonotype was seen just once. Its target antigen remains unknown. One base away there is no much larger clone; base qualities are not given. One read yields weak evidence. According to the germline V gene, CDR1 reads MNHEY and CDR2 reads SVGEGT. Between the V and J ends, shortened by 5 bases and 6 bases respectively, the junction contains 11 bases. Including cysteine and phenylalanine, the CDR3 has 13 amino acids. Of all the DNA, just the CDR3 is kept, 39 bases in frame from base 1. This TCR came from a human donor in good health. Sequenced sample: CD4+ T cells from blood, cultured in vitro. The V and J genes are TRBV6-2 or TRBV6-3 and TRBJ2-4; TRBD2 might be the D gene, on 6 matching bases. The CDR3 sequence is CASSTGLLNIQYF. The DNA is as follows: TGTGCCAGCAGTACGGGACTTTTAAACATTCAGTACTTC.